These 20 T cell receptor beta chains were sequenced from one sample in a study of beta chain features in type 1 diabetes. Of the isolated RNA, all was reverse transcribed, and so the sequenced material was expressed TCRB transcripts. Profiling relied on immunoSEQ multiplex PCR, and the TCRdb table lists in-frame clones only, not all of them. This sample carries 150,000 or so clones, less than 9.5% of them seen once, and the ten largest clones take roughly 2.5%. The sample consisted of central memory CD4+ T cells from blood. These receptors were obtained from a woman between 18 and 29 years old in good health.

As DNA, the CDR3 is TGCGCCAGCAGCTTACAGGGTACTCGAACCACTGAAGCTTTCTTT. Translation gives CASSLQGTRTTEAFF. The chain uses TRBV5-1 and TRBJ1-1; a possible D gene is TRBD1 (6 bases). V gave up 2 bases and J gave up 4 bases, with 15 bases separating them. The CDR3 sequence is 15 residues long. Germline V gene sequence: CDR1 SGHRS, CDR2 YFSETQ.

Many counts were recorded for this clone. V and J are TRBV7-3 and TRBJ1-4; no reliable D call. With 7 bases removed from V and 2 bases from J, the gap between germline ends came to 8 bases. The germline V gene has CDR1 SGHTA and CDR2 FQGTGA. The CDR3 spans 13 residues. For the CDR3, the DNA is TGTGCCAGCACCACTAAGACTAATGAAAAACTGTTTTTT. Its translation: CASTTKTNEKLFF.

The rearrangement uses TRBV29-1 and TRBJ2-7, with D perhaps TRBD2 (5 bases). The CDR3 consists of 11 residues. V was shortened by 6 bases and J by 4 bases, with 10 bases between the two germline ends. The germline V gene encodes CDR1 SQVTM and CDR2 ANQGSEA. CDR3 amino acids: CSVGSGYEQYF. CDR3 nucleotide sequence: TGCAGCGTAGGGAGCGGATACGAGCAGTACTTC.

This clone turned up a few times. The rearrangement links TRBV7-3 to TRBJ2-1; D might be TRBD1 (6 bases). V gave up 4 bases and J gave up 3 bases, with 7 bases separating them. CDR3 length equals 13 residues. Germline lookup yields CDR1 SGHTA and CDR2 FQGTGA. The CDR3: CASSSDSYNEQFF. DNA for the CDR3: TGTGCCAGCAGCTCGGACAGCTACAATGAGCAGTTCTTC.

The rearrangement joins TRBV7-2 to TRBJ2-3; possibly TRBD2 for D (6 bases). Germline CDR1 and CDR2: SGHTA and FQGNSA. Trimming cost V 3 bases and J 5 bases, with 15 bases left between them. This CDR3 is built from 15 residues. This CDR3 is CASSLGTPGQDTQYF. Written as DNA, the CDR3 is TGTGCCAGCAGCTTGGGGACTCCGGGGCAAGATACGCAGTATTTT.

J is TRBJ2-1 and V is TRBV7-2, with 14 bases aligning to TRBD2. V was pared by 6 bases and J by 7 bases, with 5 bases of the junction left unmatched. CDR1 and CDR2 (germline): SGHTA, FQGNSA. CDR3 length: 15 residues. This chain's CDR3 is CASRQGTSGRNEQFF. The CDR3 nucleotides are TGTGCCAGCAGACAAGGGACTAGCGGGAGAAATGAGCAGTTCTTC.

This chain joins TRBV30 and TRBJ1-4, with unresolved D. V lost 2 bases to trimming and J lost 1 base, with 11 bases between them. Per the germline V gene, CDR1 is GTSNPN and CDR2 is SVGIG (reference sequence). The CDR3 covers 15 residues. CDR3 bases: TGTGCCTGGAGTCCCGGTTCGGGAACTAATGAAAAACTGTTTTTT. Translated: CAWSPGSGTNEKLFF.

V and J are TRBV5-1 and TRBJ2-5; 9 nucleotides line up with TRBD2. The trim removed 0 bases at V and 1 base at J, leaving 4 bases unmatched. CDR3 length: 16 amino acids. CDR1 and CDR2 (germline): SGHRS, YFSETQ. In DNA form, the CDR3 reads TGCGCCAGCAGCTTGGCAGTAGCGGGGGCCCAAGAGACCCAGTACTTC. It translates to CASSLAVAGAQETQYF.

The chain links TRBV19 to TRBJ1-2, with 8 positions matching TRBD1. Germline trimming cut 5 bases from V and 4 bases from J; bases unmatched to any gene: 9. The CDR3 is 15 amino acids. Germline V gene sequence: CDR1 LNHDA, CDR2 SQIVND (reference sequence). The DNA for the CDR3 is TGTGCCAGTAGTCCAGGACAGGGAAGGCTCTATGGCTACACCTTC. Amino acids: CASSPGQGRLYGYTF.

CDR3 bases: TGCGCCAGCAGCCCTCCGGGACTCCACTCTGAGACGCAGTATTTT. This codes for CASSPPGLHSETQYF. The chain carries TRBV5-1 and TRBJ2-3, with D perhaps TRBD2 (6 bases). CDR1 and CDR2 (germline): SGHRS, YFSETQ. V was shortened by 4 bases and J by 9 bases, with 21 bases between the two germline ends. The CDR3 consists of 15 residues.

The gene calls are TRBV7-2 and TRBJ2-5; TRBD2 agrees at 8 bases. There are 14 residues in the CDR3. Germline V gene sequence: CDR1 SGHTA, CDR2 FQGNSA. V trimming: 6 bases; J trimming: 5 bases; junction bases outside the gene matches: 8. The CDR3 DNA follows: TGTGCCAGCAGTCGAACTAGCGGAAGGGAGACCCAGTACTTC. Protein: CASSRTSGRETQYF.

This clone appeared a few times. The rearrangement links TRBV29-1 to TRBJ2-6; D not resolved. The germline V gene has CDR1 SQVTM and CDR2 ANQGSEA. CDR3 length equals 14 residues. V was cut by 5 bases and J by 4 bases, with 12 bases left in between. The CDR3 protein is CSVFFAGGANVLTF. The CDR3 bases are TGCAGCGTTTTCTTCGCAGGAGGGGCCAACGTCCTGACTTTC.

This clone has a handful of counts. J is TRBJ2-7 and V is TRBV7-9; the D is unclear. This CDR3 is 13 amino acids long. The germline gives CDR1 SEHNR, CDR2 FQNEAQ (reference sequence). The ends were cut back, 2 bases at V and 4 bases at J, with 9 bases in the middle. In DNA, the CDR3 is TGTGCCAGCAGCTTACCCCCGAGTTACGAGCAGTACTTC. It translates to CASSLPPSYEQYF.

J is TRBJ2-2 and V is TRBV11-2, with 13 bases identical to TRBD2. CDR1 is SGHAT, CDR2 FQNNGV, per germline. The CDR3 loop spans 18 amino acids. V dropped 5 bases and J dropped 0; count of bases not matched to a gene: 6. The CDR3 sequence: CASSERLAGGSNTGELFF. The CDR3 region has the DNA TGTGCCAGCAGCGAAAGACTAGCGGGGGGCTCGAACACCGGGGAGCTGTTTTTT.

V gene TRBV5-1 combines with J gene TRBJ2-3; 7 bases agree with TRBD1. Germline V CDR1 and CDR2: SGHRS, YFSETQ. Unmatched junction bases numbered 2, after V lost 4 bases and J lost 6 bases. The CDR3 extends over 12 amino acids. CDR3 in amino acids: CASSMDRDTQYF. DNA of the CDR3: TGCGCCAGCAGCATGGACAGGGATACGCAGTATTTT.

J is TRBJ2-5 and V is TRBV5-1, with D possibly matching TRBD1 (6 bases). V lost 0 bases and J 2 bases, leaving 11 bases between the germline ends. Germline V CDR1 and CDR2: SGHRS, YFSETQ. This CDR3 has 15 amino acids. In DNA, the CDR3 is TGCGCCAGCAGCTTGGAAGGGGGAGCACAAGAGACCCAGTACTTC. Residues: CASSLEGGAQETQYF.

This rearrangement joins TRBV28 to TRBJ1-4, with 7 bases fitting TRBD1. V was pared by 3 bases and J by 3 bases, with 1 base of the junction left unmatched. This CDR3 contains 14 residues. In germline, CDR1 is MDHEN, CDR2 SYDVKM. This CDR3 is CASSFQGANEKLFF. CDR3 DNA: TGTGCCAGCAGTTTCCAGGGGGCTAATGAAAAACTGTTTTTT.

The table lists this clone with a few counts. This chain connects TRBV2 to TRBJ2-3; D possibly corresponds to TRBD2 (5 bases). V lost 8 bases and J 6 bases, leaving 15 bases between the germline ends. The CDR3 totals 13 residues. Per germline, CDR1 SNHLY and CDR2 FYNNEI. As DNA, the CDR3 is TGTGCCAGCGGCTTAGCGATGGGGGATACGCAGTATTTT. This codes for CASGLAMGDTQYF.

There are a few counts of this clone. CDR3 sequence: CASSAELNEKLFF. CDR3 coding DNA: TGTGCCAGCAGTGCTGAACTGAACGAAAAACTGTTTTTT. The V and J genes are TRBV6-1 and TRBJ1-4; D remains ambiguous. V lost 4 bases, J lost 8 bases, and 11 bases lay in between. The CDR3 is 13 residues long. CDR1 and CDR2 from the germline V gene are MNHNS and SASEGT.

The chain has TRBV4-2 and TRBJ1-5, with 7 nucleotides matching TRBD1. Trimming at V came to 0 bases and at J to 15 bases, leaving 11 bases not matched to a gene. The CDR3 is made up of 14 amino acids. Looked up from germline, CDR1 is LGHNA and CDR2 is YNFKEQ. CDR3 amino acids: CASSQEDRASPSHF. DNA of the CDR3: TGTGCCAGCAGCCAAGAAGACAGGGCCAGCCCCTCGCATTTT.